The clone carrying this T cell receptor (beta chain) has a count of ten or more. The antigen is not known. The germline CDR1 and CDR2 sequences are MNHEY and SVGEGT. The CDR3 covers 18 residues. V lost 2 bases, J lost 7 bases, and 13 bases stayed unmatched. The data derive from a study of T cells in Graves' hyperthyroidism and ophthalmopathy. Study-level results: Blood held most thyroid clonotypes expanded above 0.001 frequency.

RNA transcripts provided the source from which TCR beta CDR3 regions were amplified. RT-PCR in the first round (using the HTBI primer set) targeted the TCR CDR3. TCRdb ran MiXCR on the multiplex PCR reads and lists one entry per CDR3 protein. The table has roughly 530,000 distinct CDR3 sequences, 17% seen once. Those patients with uncontrolled infection, other autoimmune disease, pregnancy or lactation were excluded. The receptor comes from a young woman with Graves' ophthalmopathy. The chain carries TRBV6-2 or TRBV6-3 and TRBJ2-1; 11 bases line up with TRBD2. The source material was blood. CDR3 loop: CASSYLTSGSYGGNEQFF. The CDR3 coding sequence is TGTGCCAGCAGTTACCTCACTAGCGGGAGCTACGGGGGAAATGAGCAGTTCTTC.